The rows below give T cell receptor beta chains drawn from one sample of a study of cytomegalovirus exposure and HLA in healthy donors. Sequencing was performed with immunoSEQ multiplex PCR; in TCRdb, only in-frame clones are kept and a portion is missing. The sample records 110,000 to 150,000 clones, around 80% being singletons. Sequencing was performed on PBMCs. These receptors were obtained from a woman between 50 and 59 years old in good health and CMV-seropositive. Each CDR3 is given without its conserved first and last residue. Size is stated for part of the rows, as once, few or many counts, or as a class when the clone is expanded.

v_gene | abundance | CDR3aa
TRBV9 | . | ASSVDPTLAGNNEQF
TRBV5-6 | . | ASSPPGLAGAQNTGELF
TRBV5-5 | . | ASSRLGQSSYEQY
TRBV5-1 | once | ASSLEVSGDSSYEQY
TRBV28 | once | ASWQGYFGNTIY
TRBV5-1 | . | ASSLNTELGRGELF
TRBV2 | . | ASRAGTANSPLH
TRBV4-1 | . | ASSQELAAYNEQF
TRBV5-4 | few | ASSPTSGTYNEQF
TRBV28 | . | ASSFPQGAQH
TRBV7-8 | . | ASSPDSSYGYT
TRBV30 | . | AWIGRGRLGDSPLH
TRBV7-6 | few | ASSFAGELDTQY
TRBV30 | few | AWSVLGTYRTAGELF
TRBV18 | . | ASSPPNLDRDYEQY
TRBV28 | . | ASSLEGYGYT
TRBV7-6 | . | ASSSTRQGNNYGYT
TRBV6-4 | once | ASSEQDNSPLH
TRBV30 | few | AWRDSGNSPLH
TRBV9 | once | ASSVAGASPMGAF
TRBV7-6 | . | ASSLRSPGQQETQY
TRBV6-6 | . | ASSDRGRSNQPQH
TRBV11-2 | . | ASSRGGTGAYEQY
TRBV10-3 | . | ATRRQTATDTQY
TRBV7-3 | . | ASSLGTENSPLH
TRBV7-9 | . | ASSLMIQGWGNTEAF
TRBV5-1 | few | ASSFQGPNYGYT
TRBV5-4 | . | ASSLWTSKNIQY
TRBV30 | . | AWSVMGGNEQF
TRBV28 | . | ASSSGPYEQY
TRBV5-4 | . | ASSLGSGGALRANEQF
TRBV6-5 | . | ASSYGQGTQPQH
TRBV7-9 | . | ASSPGTGAFDYGYT
TRBV19 | . | ASKVGEAYNSPLH
TRBV2 | once | ASRMGLAGEPVSY
TRBV7-2 | . | ASSARDNQPQH
TRBV28 | . | AARTGTGGTDTQY
TRBV28 | . | ASSGTSNQPQH
TRBV4-3 | . | ASSQDTDGGSYEQY
TRBV5-4 | . | ASSSPREASGNTIY
TRBV9 | . | ASSDPTRGGNGYT
TRBV18 | . | ASSSGGGKHEAF
TRBV6-6 | . | ASSEQGIETQY
TRBV28 | few | ASSPDQTYSYNEQF
TRBV7-9 | . | ASSLADRGSVTEAF
TRBV19 | . | ASSPSGELF
TRBV11-3 | . | ASSHEGRETQY
TRBV2 | . | ASRDRGYGAF
TRBV11-2 | . | ASSLADGYT
TRBV11-2 | . | ASSLSGRGTGELF